This TCR beta chain was sequenced during a study of memory CD4+ T cells and cytomegalovirus serostatus. Findings of the study overall: CD4+ memory repertoires contained 67 of 164 reported CMV TCRbeta sequences.

This clone was picked up a small number of times. Antigen specificity is unknown. Using immunoSEQ multiplex PCR, the repertoire was profiled, and TCRdb retains in-frame clones only, with some absent. The sample consists of more than 50,000 clones, roughly three quarters of them appearing once. Single viable CD3+CD4+CD8-CD45RO+ cells were sorted as the memory CD4+ T cells. CDR1 is MNHEY and CDR2 is SVGAGI in the germline V gene. Trimming stripped 4 bases from V and 2 bases from J, with 10 bases between. The CDR3 has 14 residues. This receptor was obtained from an adult in good health and CMV-seronegative. The V call is TRBV6-5, the J call TRBJ2-3; D may be TRBD2 (6 bases). The sequenced sample was memory CD4+ T cells from blood. The CDR3 spells CASSSGLSTDTQYF. The CDR3 DNA reads as TGTGCCAGCAGTTCGGGACTCTCCACAGATACGCAGTATTTT.